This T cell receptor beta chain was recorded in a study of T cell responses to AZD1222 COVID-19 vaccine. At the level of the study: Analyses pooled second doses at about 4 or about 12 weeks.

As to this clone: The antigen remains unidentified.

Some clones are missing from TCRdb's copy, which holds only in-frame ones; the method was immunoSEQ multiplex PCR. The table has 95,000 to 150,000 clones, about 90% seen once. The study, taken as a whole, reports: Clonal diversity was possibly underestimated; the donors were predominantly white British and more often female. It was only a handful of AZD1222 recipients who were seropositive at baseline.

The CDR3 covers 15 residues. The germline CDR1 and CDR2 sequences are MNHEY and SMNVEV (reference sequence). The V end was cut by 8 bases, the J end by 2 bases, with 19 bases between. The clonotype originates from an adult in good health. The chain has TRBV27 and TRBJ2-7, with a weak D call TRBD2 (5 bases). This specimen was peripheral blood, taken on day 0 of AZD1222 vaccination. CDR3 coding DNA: TGTGCCAGCTCAGGACGGGGTATCGTTGCCTACGAGCAGTACTTC. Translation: CASSGRGIVAYEQYF.